The 23 T cell receptor beta chains given below trace back to one sample, sequenced in a study of cytomegalovirus exposure and HLA in healthy donors. Primers for the PCR totalled 60 Vbeta and 13 Jbeta. The assay was immunoSEQ multiplex PCR, and TCRdb's table has in-frame clones only and misses some. The sample records about 140,000 clones, roughly three quarters being singletons. The sequencing sample was made of PBMCs. All receptors derive from a man younger than 45 in good health and CMV-seronegative.

This CDR3 is CATSRGGQGAFEQYF. The CDR3 DNA reads TGTGCCACCAGCAGAGGGGGACAGGGGGCGTTCGAGCAGTACTTC. The chain couples TRBV15 to TRBJ2-7; TRBD1 aligns across 12 bases. From germline, CDR1 is LNHNV and CDR2 YYDKDF (reference sequence). The junction had 4 bases not matched to a gene; V was cut back by 1 base and J by 6 bases. The CDR3 contains 15 residues.

V gene TRBV6-5 combines with J gene TRBJ2-5; D is unclear. Matching the DNA end better, TRBJ2-7 makes the J call doubtful. The CDR3 sequence is 11 residues long. Per germline, CDR1 MNHEY and CDR2 SVGAGI. CDR3 coding DNA: TGTGCCAGCAGCTATCTCTACGAGCAGTACTTC. Translating gives CASSYLYEQYF.

The chain has TRBV5-1 and TRBJ2-1; possibly TRBD1 for D (6 bases). The CDR3 is 16 residues long. The V gene's germline CDR1 is SGHRS and CDR2 YFSETQ. Trimming removed 0 bases from V and 3 bases from J, with 13 bases in between. The CDR3 region is CASSLVRAGDYNEQFF. In DNA form, the CDR3 reads TGCGCCAGCAGCTTGGTGCGGGCAGGGGACTACAATGAGCAGTTCTTC. Full variable domain (rest looked up from reference TRBV5-1 and TRBJ2-1): KAGVTQTPRYLIKTRGQQVTLSCSPISGHRSVSWYQQTPGQGLQFLFEYFSETQRNKGNFPGRFSGRQFSNSRSEMNVSTLELGDSALYLCASSLVRAGDYNEQFFGPGTRLTVL.

This clone was observed a single time. The rearrangement links TRBV19 to TRBJ1-5, with 12 bases identical to TRBD1. Germline CDR1 and CDR2: LNHDA and SQIVND (reference sequence). The CDR3 loop spans 19 amino acids. Trimming cost V 3 bases and J 3 bases; bases outside gene matches: 12. CDR3 bases: TGTGCCAGTAGTATGTCATTCCGGGACAGGGGGCGAAACAATCAGCCCCAGCATTTT. Encoded protein: CASSMSFRDRGRNNQPQHF.

The rearrangement joins TRBV5-1 to TRBJ2-1, with D possibly TRBD2 on 6 matching bases. CDR1 and CDR2 (germline): SGHRS, YFSETQ. Trimming stripped 0 bases from V and 3 bases from J, with 10 bases between. The CDR3 sequence is 15 residues long. CDR3 sequence reads: CASSLGLVSYNEQFF. The CDR3 nucleotides are TGCGCCAGCAGCTTGGGACTAGTAAGCTACAATGAGCAGTTCTTC.

In DNA, the CDR3 is TGCAGCGTTAGTTGGCTAGAAAATACGCAGTATTTT. Translation gives CSVSWLENTQYF. This rearrangement joins TRBV29-1 to TRBJ2-3; D uncertain. The germline V gene has CDR1 SQVTM and CDR2 ANQGSEA. The CDR3 covers 12 residues. With 5 bases removed from V and 7 bases from J, the gap between germline ends came to 13 bases.

The chain links TRBV6-1 to TRBJ1-1, with D perhaps TRBD1 (6 bases). V was shortened by 2 bases and J by 1 base, with 8 bases between the two germline ends. The germline gives CDR1 MNHNS, CDR2 SASEGT. The CDR3 runs 14 residues. CDR3: CASSEMDRNTEAFF. In DNA form, the CDR3 reads TGTGCCAGCAGTGAAATGGACAGGAACACTGAAGCTTTCTTT.

This clone has a handful of counts. This chain joins TRBV5-5 and TRBJ1-1, with a weak D call TRBD1 (5 bases). V dropped 4 bases and J dropped 1 base, with 14 bases sitting between them. Germline V gives CDR1 SGHKS, CDR2 YYEKEE (reference sequence). The CDR3 is 15 amino acids. The CDR3 region has the DNA TGTGCCAGCAGCCCACACCCGACAGCGAACACTGAAGCTTTCTTT. Translation: CASSPHPTANTEAFF.

This chain connects TRBV18 to TRBJ2-7; 13 nucleotides align to TRBD2. Trimming cost V 6 bases and J 2 bases; bases outside gene matches: 7. In germline, CDR1 is KGHSH, CDR2 LQKENI. The CDR3 spans 16 residues. The CDR3 region is CASSELTSGGTYEQYF. The CDR3, as DNA: TGTGCCAGCTCGGAGCTGACTAGCGGGGGGACCTACGAGCAGTACTTC.

The CDR3 reads CSVTGLAGVLSSYNEQFF. The CDR3 DNA reads as TGCAGCGTTACCGGACTAGCGGGGGTACTCAGCTCCTACAATGAGCAGTTCTTC. The chain joins TRBV29-1 to TRBJ2-1; TRBD2 agrees at 13 bases. Germline V gene sequence: CDR1 SQVTM, CDR2 ANQGSEA. J lost 0 bases, V lost 5 bases, and 10 bases had no gene match. CDR3 length: 18 amino acids.

In the case of this clone: Being one base from a much bigger clone, this may be a read error. Other DNA sequences in the same sample also yield this CDR3. This rearrangement joins TRBV5-1 to TRBJ2-3, with TRBD2 matching over 9 bases. Germline values: CDR1 SGHRS, CDR2 YFSETQ. The CDR3 extends over 15 amino acids. V lost 5 bases, J lost 0 bases, and 4 bases stayed unmatched. In DNA form, the CDR3 reads TGCGCCAGCAGTTCCACTAGCGGGAGCACAGATACGCAGTATTTT. Its protein is CASSSTSGSTDTQYF.

The chain uses TRBV9 and TRBJ2-2, with D unclear. Germline V gives CDR1 SGDLS, CDR2 YYNGEE. The CDR3 has 17 residues. Between the trimmed V and J ends, which lost 0 bases and 3 bases, there was a span of 15 bases. This CDR3 reads CASSVAEAPLHTGELFF. CDR3 sequence (DNA): TGTGCCAGCAGCGTAGCTGAGGCACCGCTTCACACCGGGGAGCTGTTTTTT.

The chain couples TRBV30 to TRBJ2-3; 7 bases are a match to TRBD2. From germline, CDR1 is GTSNPN and CDR2 SVGIG (reference sequence). V gave up 0 bases and J gave up 2 bases; unmatched junction bases: 5. There are 15 residues in the CDR3. The CDR3 sequence is CAWSVRAGPTDTQYF. DNA of the CDR3: TGTGCCTGGAGTGTACGAGCGGGACCCACAGATACGCAGTATTTT.

To note about this clone: Germline is not matched at one junction end, which may reflect a read error. The genes are TRBV4-1 and TRBJ2-1; 7 bases line up with TRBD2. This CDR3 has 13 residues. The germline gives CDR1 MGHRA, CDR2 YSYEKL. The CDR3 region has the DNA TGCGCCAGCAGCCGGGCTAGCGGTGACCTTGGGGTCTTC. Translating gives CASSRASGDLGVF.

J is TRBJ2-3 and V is TRBV11-3; TRBD2 is a possible D gene (6 bases). V was trimmed by 0 bases and J by 5 bases, leaving 15 bases between them. This CDR3 contains 16 residues. Germline V gene data show CDR1 as SGHNT and CDR2 as YENEEA. CDR3 in amino acids: CASSLDQGLAVDTQYF. The CDR3 DNA reads as TGTGCCAGCAGCTTAGACCAGGGATTAGCGGTAGATACGCAGTATTTT.

The chain joins TRBV6-1 to TRBJ2-1, with 8 positions matching TRBD2. The germline gives CDR1 MNHNS, CDR2 SASEGT. The length of the CDR3 is 13 residues. V trimming: 7 bases; J trimming: 10 bases; junction bases outside the gene matches: 9. The CDR3 nucleotides are TGTGCCAGCACCTTAAGCGGGAGATCCGAGCAGTTCTTC. Its protein is CASTLSGRSEQFF.

The chain has TRBV7-6 and TRBJ2-1, with a weak D call TRBD2 (6 bases). Per germline, CDR1 SGHVS and CDR2 FNYEAQ. V dropped 0 bases and J dropped 8 bases, with 11 bases sitting between them. This CDR3 region has 14 residues. The CDR3 DNA reads as TGTGCCAGCAGCTTAGCGAGGAGGGCCGATGAGCAGTTCTTC. Protein product: CASSLARRADEQFF.

V usage is TRBV28 and J usage is TRBJ1-4, with 7 bases lining up with TRBD1. The CDR3 has 16 amino acids. Trimming cost V 4 bases and J 8 bases; bases outside gene matches: 13. CDR1 MDHEN and CDR2 SYDVKM come from the germline V gene. In DNA form, the CDR3 reads TGTGCCAGCAGTTCCAGGGGGTCGGGGGTGACAGAAAAACTGTTTTTT. Protein: CASSSRGSGVTEKLFF.

The V and J genes are TRBV6-1 and TRBJ1-2; 9 positions match TRBD1. Germline V gene lookup returns CDR1 MNHNS and CDR2 SASEGT. The V segment lost 6 bases and the J segment 6 bases; nucleotides outside the gene matches: 8. The CDR3 sequence is 14 residues long. The CDR3 sequence is CASRSTGGIDGYTF. CDR3 sequence (DNA): TGTGCCAGCAGGTCGACAGGGGGTATCGATGGCTACACCTTC.

The chain links TRBV4-2 to TRBJ2-3, with unresolved D. The CDR3 is made up of 13 amino acids. The ends were cut back, 2 bases at V and 6 bases at J, with 9 bases in the middle. The V gene's germline CDR1 is LGHNA and CDR2 YNFKEQ. CDR3 bases: TGTGCCAGCAGCCAACTAGGAACCGATACGCAGTATTTT. This codes for CASSQLGTDTQYF.

This rearrangement joins TRBV6-1 to TRBJ2-3; 9 bases agree with TRBD1. This CDR3 comprises 15 residues. Losses at the gene ends were 6 bases for V and 6 bases for J; bases not matched to a gene: 10. Per germline, CDR1 MNHNS and CDR2 SASEGT. The CDR3 region has the DNA TGTGCCAGCAGCCGGACAGGGGTCTTAATCGATACGCAGTATTTT. This codes for CASSRTGVLIDTQYF.

V gene TRBV30 combines with J gene TRBJ2-3; D is possibly TRBD2 (6 bases). CDR3 length: 15 residues. Deletions cut 0 bases from V and 5 bases from J, with 15 bases between. The V gene's germline CDR1 is GTSNPN and CDR2 SVGIG (reference sequence). DNA of the CDR3: TGTGCCTGGAGTGTTCAGGGAGGACCTTTAGATACGCAGTATTTT. Protein product: CAWSVQGGPLDTQYF.

The chain links TRBV5-1 to TRBJ2-5; 10 nucleotides agree with TRBD2. V gave up 4 bases and J gave up 3 bases; unmatched junction bases: 9. Per the germline V gene, CDR1 is SGHRS and CDR2 is YFSETQ. The CDR3 totals 16 residues. CDR3 residues: CASSPVLAGAEETQYF. The CDR3 region has the DNA TGCGCCAGCAGCCCAGTTCTAGCGGGAGCCGAAGAGACCCAGTACTTC.